The present TCR beta chain was sequenced within a study of cytotoxic CD8 clonotypes in ibrutinib-treated CLL (dated by TCRdb to 2020 to 2023). With respect to the entire study: The cohort included some 14 treatment-naive and about a dozen relapsed/refractory patients; some 18 were IGHV unmutated. Response samples were taken after a median of 12 months on treatment, ranging from 6 to 36 months. On average, each sample yielded 255,043 productive templates and around 100,000 productive rearrangements. Longitudinal samples were obtainable from about 30% of the roughly 86 participants in the trial. Cryopreserved peripheral blood mononuclear cells were obtained before treatment, at response, and at either sustained remission or disease progression. Partial responses were observed in around 25 patients and complete responses in 2; after a median follow-up of around 64 months, remission was maintained in approximately 14 patients and progression was observed in around twelve. Every sample from remission and from progressive disease was obtained while the patients were still on ibrutinib. Broader findings and caveats from the paper: Sustained-remission and progressing patients did not have matched sampling times, and lymph node repertoires were not examined. Public clonotypes were rare and either shrank or stayed stable during treatment, and the rise in clonality at ibrutinib response reflected expansion of private clonotypes. An increase in clonality was observed at ibrutinib response, with clonality remaining stable during sustained remission and falling back toward baseline at progression. Baseline clonality was found to be higher than that of age-matched healthy donors and was strongly correlated with circulating CD8+ T-cell counts.

After removal of 1 base from V and 0 bases from J, the junction retains 0 bases not matched to a gene. For CDR1 and CDR2, the germline V gene lists SGDLS and YYNGEE. The CDR3 goes from the cysteine to the phenylalanine over 15 residues. Kept here is only the CDR3 DNA, which spans 45 bases and is read in frame from base 1. Read against the paper, the sample's time point label means: progressive disease on ibrutinib. For TCR beta library preparation, approximately 1.8 micrograms of genomic DNA was extracted from cryopreserved PBMCs. Longitudinal blood samples from CLL patients on ibrutinib monotherapy were analyzed using high-throughput TCR beta sequencing. The patients were enrolled in a single-center, open-label phase 2 trial of ibrutinib monotherapy. Note on this clone: Its antigen is currently not known. No base quality information exists; no much larger clone differs at one position. At the DNA level, this CDR3 is encoded by other sequences in the same sample as well.

A MiSeq instrument was used for deep resolution sequencing, which targeted depths ranging from 1 in 1 million up to 1 in 200,000 T cells, with coverage averaging 10x for each clonotype. TCR beta libraries were generated with the immunoSEQ hsTCRB Kit. In the source study's methods: ImmunoSEQ Data Assistant and ImmunoSEQ Analyzer were used for data analysis, and V, D and J genes were assigned according to IMGT definitions. Clonality, which ranges from 0 to 1, was calculated by subtracting the normalized Shannon entropy of productive rearrangement frequencies from one. Public clonotype analysis was restricted to overrepresented clonotypes comprising at least 0.05% of each patient's repertoire. Repertoires from approximately 13 age-matched healthy donors in immuneACCESS were used as clonality controls. The immuneACCESS repertoire file appears here via TCRdb, limited to in-frame rearrangements. These files lack a portion of the clones; in checked studies, under half of the deficit traces to unresolved V genes, and the cause of the others is not known. V, J and clone size were drawn from that table, and D and trimming were deduced from the DNA. Within this sample are 250,000 to 350,000 clones, with 76% of them counted one time only. The ten top clones hold about 5.3% of the sample.

The sequence derives from a human donor with chronic lymphocytic leukemia. Recombination linked TRBV9 to TRBJ2-1, with 8 junctional bases fitting TRBD2. The sequencing here drew on PBMCs, taken at disease progression, from a patient treated with ibrutinib. The nucleotide sequence is given as TGTGCCAGCAGCGTAAGCGGGAGCTCCTACAATGAGCAGTTCTTC. This gives the protein CASSVSGSSYNEQFF.